This TCR beta chain was observed in a study of naive and memory T cell subsets. This clonotype has a handful of counts. Its antigen is still unknown. CDR1 is LGHNA, CDR2 YSLEER, per germline. The germline V and J ends were trimmed by 0 bases and 1 base, with 10 bases remaining between them. The CDR3 has 16 residues. Study-wide results and limits: This RNA-based method may be sensitive to activation-related transcript changes. Both skin biopsy types reportedly yielded TCRs, tuberculin sites far more.

Four PCR rounds used nested alpha and beta constant region primers plus the SP2 primer. Via MiXCR, TCRdb re-called the UMI-ligation and nested PCR reads, giving one row per CDR3 protein. The sample has more than 13,000 distinct CDR3 sequences; 5.2% are singletons. Specified treatment: skin biopsy from PPD injection site in Mantoux-positive individual. A UMI-containing oligonucleotide was joined by 3' ligation to the TCR cDNA template. Tuberculin skin test biopsies were taken where PPD was injected in Mantoux-positive people. The sample here was skin, taken from a tuberculin skin test site. The chain links TRBV4-3 to TRBJ1-3; a possible D gene is TRBD1 (5 bases). This TCR was recovered from an adult in good health. CDR3 sequence (DNA): TGCGCCAGCAGCCAAGATGGGACCCCATCTGGAAACACCATATATTTT. Protein sequence: CASSQDGTPSGNTIYF.